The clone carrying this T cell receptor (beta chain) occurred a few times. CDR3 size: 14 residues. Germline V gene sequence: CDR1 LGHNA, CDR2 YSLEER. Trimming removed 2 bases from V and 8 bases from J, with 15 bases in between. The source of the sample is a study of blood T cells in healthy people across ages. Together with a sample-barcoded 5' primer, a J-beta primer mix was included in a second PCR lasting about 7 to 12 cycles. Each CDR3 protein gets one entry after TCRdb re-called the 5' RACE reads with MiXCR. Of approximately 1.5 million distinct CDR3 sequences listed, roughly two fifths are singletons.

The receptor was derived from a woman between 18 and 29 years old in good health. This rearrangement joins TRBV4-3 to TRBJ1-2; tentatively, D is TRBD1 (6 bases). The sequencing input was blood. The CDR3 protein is CASSQWQGIRGYTF. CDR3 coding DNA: TGCGCCAGCAGCCAATGGCAGGGGATAAGGGGCTACACCTTC.